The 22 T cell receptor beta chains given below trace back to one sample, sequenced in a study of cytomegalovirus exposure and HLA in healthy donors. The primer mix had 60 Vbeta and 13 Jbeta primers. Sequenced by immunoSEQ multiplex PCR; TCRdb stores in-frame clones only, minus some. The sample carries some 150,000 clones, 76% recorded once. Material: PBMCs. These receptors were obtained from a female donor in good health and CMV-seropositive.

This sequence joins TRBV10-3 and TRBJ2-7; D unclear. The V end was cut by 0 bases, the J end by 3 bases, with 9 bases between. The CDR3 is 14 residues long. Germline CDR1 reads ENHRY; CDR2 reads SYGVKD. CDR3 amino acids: CAISESDSNYEQYF. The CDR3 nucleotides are TGTGCCATCAGTGAGTCTGACTCCAACTACGAGCAGTACTTC.

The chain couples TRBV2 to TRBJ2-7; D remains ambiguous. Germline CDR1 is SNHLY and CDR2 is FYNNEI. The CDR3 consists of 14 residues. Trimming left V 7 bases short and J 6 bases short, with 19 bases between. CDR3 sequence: CASTLPPPTGEQYF. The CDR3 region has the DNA TGTGCCAGCACTCTACCCCCCCCGACTGGCGAGCAGTACTTC.

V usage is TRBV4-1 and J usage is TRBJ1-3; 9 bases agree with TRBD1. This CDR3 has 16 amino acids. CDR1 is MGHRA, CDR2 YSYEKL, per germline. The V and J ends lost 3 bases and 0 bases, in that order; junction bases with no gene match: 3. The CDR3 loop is CASSQGTGPSGNTIYF. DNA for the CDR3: TGCGCCAGCAGCCAGGGGACAGGGCCCTCTGGAAACACCATATATTTT.

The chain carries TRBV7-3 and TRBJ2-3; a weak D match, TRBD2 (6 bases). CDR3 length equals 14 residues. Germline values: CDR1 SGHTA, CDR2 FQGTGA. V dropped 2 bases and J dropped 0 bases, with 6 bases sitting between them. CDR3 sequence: CASSLGTSTDTQYF. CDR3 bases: TGTGCCAGCAGCTTAGGGACTAGCACAGATACGCAGTATTTT.

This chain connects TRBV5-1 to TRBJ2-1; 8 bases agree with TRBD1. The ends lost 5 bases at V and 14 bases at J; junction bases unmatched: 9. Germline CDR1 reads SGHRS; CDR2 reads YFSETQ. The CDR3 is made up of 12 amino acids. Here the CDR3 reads CASRLLQGGEFF. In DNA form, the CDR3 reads TGCGCCAGCAGATTATTACAGGGGGGAGAGTTCTTC.

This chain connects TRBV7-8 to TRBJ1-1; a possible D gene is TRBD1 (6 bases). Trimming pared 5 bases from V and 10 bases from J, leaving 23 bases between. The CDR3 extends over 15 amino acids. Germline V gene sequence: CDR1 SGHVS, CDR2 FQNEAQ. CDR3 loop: CASSPTAYRDHGAFF. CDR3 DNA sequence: TGTGCCAGCAGCCCGACTGCTTACAGGGATCACGGAGCTTTCTTT.

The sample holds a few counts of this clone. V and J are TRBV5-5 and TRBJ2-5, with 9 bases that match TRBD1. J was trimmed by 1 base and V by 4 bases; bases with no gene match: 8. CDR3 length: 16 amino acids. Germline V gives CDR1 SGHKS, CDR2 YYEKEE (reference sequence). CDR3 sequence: CASSPGGQGRQETQYF. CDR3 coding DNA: TGTGCCAGCAGCCCGGGCGGACAGGGGCGCCAAGAGACCCAGTACTTC.

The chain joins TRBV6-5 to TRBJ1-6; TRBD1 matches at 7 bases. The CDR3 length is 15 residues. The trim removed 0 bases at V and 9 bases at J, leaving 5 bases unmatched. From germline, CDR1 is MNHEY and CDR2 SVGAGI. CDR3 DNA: TGTGCCAGCAGTTACTCGGACAGGCTTGGTTCACCCCTCCACTTT. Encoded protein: CASSYSDRLGSPLHF.

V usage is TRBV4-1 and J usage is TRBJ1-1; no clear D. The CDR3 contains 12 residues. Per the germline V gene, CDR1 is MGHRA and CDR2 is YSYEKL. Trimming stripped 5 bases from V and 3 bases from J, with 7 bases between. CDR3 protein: CASSEAYTEAFF. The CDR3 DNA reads TGCGCCAGCAGCGAGGCGTACACTGAAGCTTTCTTT.

The CDR3 DNA reads TGTGCCAGCAGTTTAGGGAGTATGAGCGGGCTCCCCTACGAGCAGTACTTC. Protein: CASSLGSMSGLPYEQYF. The gene calls are TRBV28 and TRBJ2-7; D possibly corresponds to TRBD2 (6 bases). Germline V lookup: CDR1 MDHEN, CDR2 SYDVKM. Trimming left V 2 bases short and J 2 bases short, with 19 bases between. CDR3 length equals 17 residues.

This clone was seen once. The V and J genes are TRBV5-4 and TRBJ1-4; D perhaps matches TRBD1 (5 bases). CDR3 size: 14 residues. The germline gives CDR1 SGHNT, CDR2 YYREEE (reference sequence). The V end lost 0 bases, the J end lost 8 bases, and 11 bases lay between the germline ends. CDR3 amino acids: CASSLEGVEEKLFF. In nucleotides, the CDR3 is TGTGCCAGCAGCTTGGAAGGGGTAGAGGAAAAACTGTTTTTT.

CDR3 nucleotides: TGTGCCAGTAGTACAGTCGCGGATAACTATGGCTACACCTTC. It encodes CASSTVADNYGYTF. The rearrangement uses TRBV19 and TRBJ1-2; D uncertain. The CDR3 sequence is 14 residues long. Per the germline V gene, CDR1 is LNHDA and CDR2 is SQIVND (reference sequence). The V and J ends lost 4 bases and 1 base respectively, with 10 bases between them.

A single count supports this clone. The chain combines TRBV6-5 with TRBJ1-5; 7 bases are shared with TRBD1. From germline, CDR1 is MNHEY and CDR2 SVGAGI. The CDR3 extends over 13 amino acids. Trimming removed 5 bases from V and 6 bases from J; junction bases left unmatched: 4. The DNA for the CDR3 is TGTGCCAGCAGTACGACAGGGTTTCAGCCCCAGCATTTT. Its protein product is CASSTTGFQPQHF.

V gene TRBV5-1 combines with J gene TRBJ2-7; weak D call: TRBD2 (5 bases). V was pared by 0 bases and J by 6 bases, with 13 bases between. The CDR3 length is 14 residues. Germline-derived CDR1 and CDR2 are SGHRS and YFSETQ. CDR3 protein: CASSLAGNIREQYF. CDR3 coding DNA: TGCGCCAGCAGCTTGGCCGGGAATATACGCGAGCAGTACTTC.

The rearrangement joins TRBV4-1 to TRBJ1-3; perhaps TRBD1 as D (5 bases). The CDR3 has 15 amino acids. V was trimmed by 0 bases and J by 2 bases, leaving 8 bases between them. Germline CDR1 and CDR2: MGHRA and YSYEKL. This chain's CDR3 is CASSQESRAGNTIYF. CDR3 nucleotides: TGCGCCAGCAGCCAAGAAAGCAGGGCTGGAAACACCATATATTTT.

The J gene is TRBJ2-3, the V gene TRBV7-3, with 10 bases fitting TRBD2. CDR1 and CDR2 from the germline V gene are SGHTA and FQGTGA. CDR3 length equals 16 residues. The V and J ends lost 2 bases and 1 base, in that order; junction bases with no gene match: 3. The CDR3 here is CASSLSGTSGTDTQYF. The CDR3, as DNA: TGTGCCAGCAGCTTATCCGGGACTAGCGGCACAGATACGCAGTATTTT.

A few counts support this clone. The CDR3 DNA reads TGTGCCAGCAGTCCCGGGACAGGGGGCGGATACACCTTC. Its translation is CASSPGTGGGYTF. J is TRBJ1-2 and V is TRBV2; 12 bases match TRBD1. The CDR3 is 13 residues long. Trimming cost V 5 bases and J 11 bases; bases outside gene matches: 6. CDR1 and CDR2 (germline): SNHLY, FYNNEI.

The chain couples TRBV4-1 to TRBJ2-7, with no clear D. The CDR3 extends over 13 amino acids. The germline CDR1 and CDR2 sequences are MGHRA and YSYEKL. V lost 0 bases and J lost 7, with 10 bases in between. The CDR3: CASSQDQEWEQYF. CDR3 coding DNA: TGCGCCAGCAGCCAAGACCAGGAATGGGAGCAGTACTTC.

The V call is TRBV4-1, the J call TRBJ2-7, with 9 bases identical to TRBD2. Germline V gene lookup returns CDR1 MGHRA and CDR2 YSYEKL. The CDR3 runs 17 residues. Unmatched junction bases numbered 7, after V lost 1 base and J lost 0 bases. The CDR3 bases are TGCGCCAGCAGCCAAGGTAGACTAGCGGAAAGCTCCTACGAGCAGTACTTC. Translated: CASSQGRLAESSYEQYF.

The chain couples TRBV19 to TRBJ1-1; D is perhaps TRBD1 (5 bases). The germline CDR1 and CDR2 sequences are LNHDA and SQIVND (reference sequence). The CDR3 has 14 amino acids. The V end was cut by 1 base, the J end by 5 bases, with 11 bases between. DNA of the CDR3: TGTGCCAGTAGTATAGGGCGGGGGTGGACTGAAGCTTTCTTT. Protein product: CASSIGRGWTEAFF.

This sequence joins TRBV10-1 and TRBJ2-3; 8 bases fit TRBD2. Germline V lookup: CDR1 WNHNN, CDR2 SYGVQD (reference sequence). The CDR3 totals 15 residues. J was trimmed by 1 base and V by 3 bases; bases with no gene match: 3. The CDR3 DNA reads TGCGCCAGCAGTGACCAGACTAGCGGCACAGATACGCAGTATTTT. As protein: CASSDQTSGTDTQYF.

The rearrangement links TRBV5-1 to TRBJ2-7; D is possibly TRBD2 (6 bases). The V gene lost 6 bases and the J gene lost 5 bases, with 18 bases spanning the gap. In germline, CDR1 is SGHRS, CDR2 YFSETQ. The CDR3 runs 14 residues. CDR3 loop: CASTLGWRGDEQYF. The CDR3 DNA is TGCGCCAGCACTCTGGGGTGGCGGGGCGACGAGCAGTACTTC. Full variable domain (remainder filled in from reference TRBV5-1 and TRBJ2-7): KAGVTQTPRYLIKTRGQQVTLSCSPISGHRSVSWYQQTPGQGLQFLFEYFSETQRNKGNFPGRFSGRQFSNSRSEMNVSTLELGDSALYLCASTLGWRGDEQYFGPGTRLTVT.